This T cell receptor beta chain was profiled in a study of follicular helper T cells after annual influenza vaccination. About the research overall: Across the 2013-2014, 2014-2015 and 2015-2016 vaccination seasons, some subjects were resampled.

The germline CDR1 and CDR2 sequences are MNHNS and SASEGT. CDR3 length equals 15 residues. V shed 4 bases, J shed 5 bases, and the junction held 9 bases outside the gene matches. Time point meaning: 2015-2016 season, 7 days after influenza vaccination. Subjects lived in the community and lacked influenza vaccine within the prior 6 months. The repertoire was sequenced with immunoSEQ multiplex PCR; TCRdb's copy has only in-frame clones and lacks some. The repertoire has roughly 1,000 clones, around 86% of them found once; the top ten carry 3.7%. The receptor's source is an adult who received the influenza vaccine. The sample here was CXCR5+ CD38- circulating T follicular helper cells from blood, taken 7 days after influenza vaccination. The subset was: circulating Tfh, non-naive CD4+CXCR5+PD-1+ (ICOS+CD38+ or ICOS-CD38-). The rearrangement links TRBV6-1 to TRBJ2-5; the match to TRBD2 covers 8 bases. The CDR3 DNA reads as TGTGCCAGCAGTGCCGACGGACTAGCTCGGGAGACCCAGTACTTC. It is translated as CASSADGLARETQYF.